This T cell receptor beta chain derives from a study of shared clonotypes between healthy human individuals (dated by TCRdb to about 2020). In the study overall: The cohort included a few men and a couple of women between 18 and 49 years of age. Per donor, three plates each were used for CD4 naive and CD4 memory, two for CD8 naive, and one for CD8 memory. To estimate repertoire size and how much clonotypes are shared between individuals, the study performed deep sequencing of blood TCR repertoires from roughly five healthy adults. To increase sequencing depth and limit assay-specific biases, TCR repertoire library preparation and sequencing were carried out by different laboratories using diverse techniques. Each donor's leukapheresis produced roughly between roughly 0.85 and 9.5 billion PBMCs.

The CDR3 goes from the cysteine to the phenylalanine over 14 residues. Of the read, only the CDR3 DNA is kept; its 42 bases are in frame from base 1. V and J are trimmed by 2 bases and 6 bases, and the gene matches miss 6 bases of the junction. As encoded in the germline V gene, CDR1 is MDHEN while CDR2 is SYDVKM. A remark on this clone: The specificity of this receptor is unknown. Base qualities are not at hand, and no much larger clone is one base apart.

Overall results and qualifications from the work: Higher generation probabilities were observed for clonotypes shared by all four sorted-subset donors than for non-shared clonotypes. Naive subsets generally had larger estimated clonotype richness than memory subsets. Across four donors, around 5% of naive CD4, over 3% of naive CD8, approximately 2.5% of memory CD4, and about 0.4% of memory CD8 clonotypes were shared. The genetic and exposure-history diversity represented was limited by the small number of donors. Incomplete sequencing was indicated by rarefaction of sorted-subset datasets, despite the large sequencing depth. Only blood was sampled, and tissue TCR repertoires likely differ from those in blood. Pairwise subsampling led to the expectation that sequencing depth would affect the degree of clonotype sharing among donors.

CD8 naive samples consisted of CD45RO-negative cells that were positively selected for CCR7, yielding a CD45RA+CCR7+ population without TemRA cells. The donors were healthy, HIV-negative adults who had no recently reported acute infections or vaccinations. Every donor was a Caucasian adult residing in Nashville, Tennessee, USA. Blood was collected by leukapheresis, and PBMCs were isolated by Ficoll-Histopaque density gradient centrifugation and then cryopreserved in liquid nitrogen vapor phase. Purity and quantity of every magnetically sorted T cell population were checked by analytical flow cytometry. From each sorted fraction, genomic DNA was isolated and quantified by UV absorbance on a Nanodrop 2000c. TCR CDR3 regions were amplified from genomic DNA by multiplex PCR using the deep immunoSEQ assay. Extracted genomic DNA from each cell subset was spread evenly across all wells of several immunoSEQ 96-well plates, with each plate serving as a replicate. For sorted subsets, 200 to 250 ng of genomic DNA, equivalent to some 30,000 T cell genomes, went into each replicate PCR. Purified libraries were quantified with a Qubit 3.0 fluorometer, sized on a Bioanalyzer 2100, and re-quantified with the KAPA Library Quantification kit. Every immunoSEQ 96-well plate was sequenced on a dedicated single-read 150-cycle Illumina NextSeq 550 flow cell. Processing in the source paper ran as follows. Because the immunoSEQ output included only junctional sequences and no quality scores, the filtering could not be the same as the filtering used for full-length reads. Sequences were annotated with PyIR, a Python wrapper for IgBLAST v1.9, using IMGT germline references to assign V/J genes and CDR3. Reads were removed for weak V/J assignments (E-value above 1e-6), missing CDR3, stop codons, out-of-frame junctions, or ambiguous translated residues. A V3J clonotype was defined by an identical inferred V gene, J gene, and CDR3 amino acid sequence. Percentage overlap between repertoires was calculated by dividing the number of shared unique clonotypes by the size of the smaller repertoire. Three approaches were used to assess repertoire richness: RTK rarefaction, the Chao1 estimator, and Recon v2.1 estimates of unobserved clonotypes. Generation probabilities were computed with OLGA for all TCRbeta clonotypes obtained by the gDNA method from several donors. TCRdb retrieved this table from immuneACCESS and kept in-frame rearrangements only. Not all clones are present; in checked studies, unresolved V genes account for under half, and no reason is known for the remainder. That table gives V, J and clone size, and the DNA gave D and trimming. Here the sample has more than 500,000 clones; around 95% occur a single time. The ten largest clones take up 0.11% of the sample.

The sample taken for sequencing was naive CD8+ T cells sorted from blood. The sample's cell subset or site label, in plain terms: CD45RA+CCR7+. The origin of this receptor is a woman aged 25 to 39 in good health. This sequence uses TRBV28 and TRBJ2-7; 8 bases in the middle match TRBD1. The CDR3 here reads CASSLRQGQAEQYF. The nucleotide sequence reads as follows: TGTGCCAGCAGTTTACGGCAGGGACAGGCCGAGCAGTACTTC.